This T cell receptor (beta chain) originates from a study of OX40 agonist ivuxolimab in advanced cancers. Study context: Dose-escalation subjects each had hepatocellular carcinoma, melanoma, renal cell or head and neck cancer. Those enrolled were approximately 83% male, with a mean age of around 60 years and ages from roughly 20 to 85. Whole-study results and caveats: The mean number of expanded clones was higher in CD8+ T cells than in CD4+. Within 6 weeks, CD4+ and CD8+ blood T cells expanded clonally at 0.1 to 3.0 mg/kg.

TCRdb's table, derived via immunoSEQ multiplex PCR, lists solely in-frame clones and lacks some. The sample gives roughly 64,000 clones, more than 75% of which show up once; 2.5% to 3.5% is in the top ten. About this clone: As yet, its antigen is unknown.

V lost 4 bases and J lost 5, with 16 bases in between. Germline V gives CDR1 SGHRS, CDR2 YFSETQ. This CDR3 has 14 amino acids. The sequencing here drew on CD4+ or CD8+ T cells sorted from blood, taken in a trial of the OX40 agonist ivuxolimab. The V gene is TRBV5-1, the J gene TRBJ2-7, with D possibly TRBD2 on 6 matching bases. The sequence derives from an adult with an advanced solid tumor such as melanoma, head and neck, liver or kidney cancer. CDR3 amino acids: CASSTGLLYHEQYF. For the CDR3, the DNA is TGCGCCAGCAGCACGGGACTCCTATACCACGAGCAGTACTTC. The full variable domain, rest sourced from reference TRBV5-1 and TRBJ2-7, is KAGVTQTPRYLIKTRGQQVTLSCSPISGHRSVSWYQQTPGQGLQFLFEYFSETQRNKGNFPGRFSGRQFSNSRSEMNVSTLELGDSALYLCASSTGLLYHEQYFGPGTRLTVT.